This paragraph reports one T cell receptor beta chain. The sample comes from a study of blood T cell repertoires in COVID-19. Study-wide background: Italy, Spain and the United States were the sources of the convalescent and acute COVID-19 samples. In each case, the material was cDNA or gDNA derived from T cells, B-cell-depleted T cells, or PBMCs.

The protocol was immunoSEQ multiplex PCR, while the TCRdb copy is restricted to in-frame clones and leaves out a portion. There are about 130,000 clones in the sample; around 87% occur only once, and 3.5% to 4.5% lies in the top ten. V lost 1 base, J lost 5 bases, and 18 bases lay in between. Germline loops: CDR1 SGHRS, CDR2 YFSETQ. The CDR3 has 16 residues. The source is a woman in her sixties with acute or convalescent COVID-19. V is TRBV5-1 and J is TRBJ2-5, with D hard to call. The source material was peripheral blood. CDR3 nucleotide sequence: TGCGCCAGCAGCTTGAAAGCCGGCGGATTGACGGAGACCCAGTACTTC. This encodes CASSLKAGGLTETQYF.